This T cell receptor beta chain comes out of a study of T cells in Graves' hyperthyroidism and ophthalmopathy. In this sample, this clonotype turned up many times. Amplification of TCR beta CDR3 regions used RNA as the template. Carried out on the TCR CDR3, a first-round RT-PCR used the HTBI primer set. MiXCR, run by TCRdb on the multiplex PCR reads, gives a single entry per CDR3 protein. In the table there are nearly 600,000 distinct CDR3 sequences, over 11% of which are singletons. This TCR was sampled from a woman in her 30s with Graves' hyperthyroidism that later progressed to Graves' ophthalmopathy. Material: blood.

The CDR3 nucleotides read TGTGCCAGCAGCCAAGGATCGAGAAAGCTGAACACTGAAGCTTTCTTT. It yields the protein CASSQGSRKLNTEAFF. The V gene is TRBV14, the J gene TRBJ1-1, with D hard to call. The V and J ends lost 1 base and 0 bases respectively, with 12 bases between them. This CDR3 has 16 residues. Per the germline V gene, CDR1 is SGHDN and CDR2 is FVKESK.